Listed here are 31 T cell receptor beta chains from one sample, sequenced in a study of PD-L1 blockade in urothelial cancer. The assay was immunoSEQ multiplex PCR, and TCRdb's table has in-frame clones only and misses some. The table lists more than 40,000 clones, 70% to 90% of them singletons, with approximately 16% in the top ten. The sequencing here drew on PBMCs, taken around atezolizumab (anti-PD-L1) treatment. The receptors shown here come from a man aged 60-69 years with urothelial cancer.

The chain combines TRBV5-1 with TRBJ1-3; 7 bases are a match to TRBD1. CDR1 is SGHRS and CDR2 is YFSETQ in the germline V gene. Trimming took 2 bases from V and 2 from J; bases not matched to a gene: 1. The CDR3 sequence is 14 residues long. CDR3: CASSFGQAGNTIYF. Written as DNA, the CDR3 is TGCGCCAGCAGCTTCGGACAGGCTGGAAACACCATATATTTT.

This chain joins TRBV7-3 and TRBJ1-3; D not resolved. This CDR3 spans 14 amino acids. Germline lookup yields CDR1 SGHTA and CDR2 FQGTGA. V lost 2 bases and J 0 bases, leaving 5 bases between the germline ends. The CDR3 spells CASSLSNSGNTIYF. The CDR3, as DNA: TGTGCCAGCAGCTTATCAAACTCTGGAAACACCATATATTTT.

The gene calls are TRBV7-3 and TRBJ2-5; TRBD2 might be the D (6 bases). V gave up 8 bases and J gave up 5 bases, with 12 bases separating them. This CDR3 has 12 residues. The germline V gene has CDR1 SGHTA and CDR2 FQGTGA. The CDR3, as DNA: TGTGCCAGCGGCGGGAACGGGGAGACCCAGTACTTC. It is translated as CASGGNGETQYF.

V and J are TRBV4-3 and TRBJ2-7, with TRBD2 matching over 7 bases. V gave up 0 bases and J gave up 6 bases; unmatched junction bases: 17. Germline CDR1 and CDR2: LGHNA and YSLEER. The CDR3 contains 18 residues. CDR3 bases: TGCGCCAGCAGCCAAGATTGGAGGGGAAGCGGGACCCAAGGCGAGCAGTACTTC. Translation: CASSQDWRGSGTQGEQYF.

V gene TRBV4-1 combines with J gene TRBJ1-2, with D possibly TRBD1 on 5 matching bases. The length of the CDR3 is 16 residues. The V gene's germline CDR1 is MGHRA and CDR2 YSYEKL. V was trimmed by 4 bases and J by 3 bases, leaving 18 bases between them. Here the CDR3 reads CASSPGWRQPDYGYTF. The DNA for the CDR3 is TGCGCCAGCAGCCCAGGTTGGAGACAGCCAGACTATGGCTACACCTTC.

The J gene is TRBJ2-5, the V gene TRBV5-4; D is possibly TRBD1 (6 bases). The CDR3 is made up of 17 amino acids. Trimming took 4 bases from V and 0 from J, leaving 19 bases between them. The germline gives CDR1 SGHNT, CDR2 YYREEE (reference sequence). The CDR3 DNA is TGTGCCAGCAGCCGGTTATACCGACAGGAAAACCAAGAGACCCAGTACTTC. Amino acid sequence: CASSRLYRQENQETQYF.

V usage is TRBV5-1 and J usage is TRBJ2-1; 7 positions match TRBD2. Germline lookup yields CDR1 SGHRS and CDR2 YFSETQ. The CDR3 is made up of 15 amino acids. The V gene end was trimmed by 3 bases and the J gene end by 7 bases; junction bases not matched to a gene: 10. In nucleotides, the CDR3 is TGCGCCAGCAGCTGGGGCGGGAGCGGACTTAATGAGCAGTTCTTC. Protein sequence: CASSWGGSGLNEQFF. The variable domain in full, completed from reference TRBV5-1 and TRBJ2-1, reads KAGVTQTPRYLIKTRGQQVTLSCSPISGHRSVSWYQQTPGQGLQFLFEYFSETQRNKGNFPGRFSGRQFSNSRSEMNVSTLELGDSALYLCASSWGGSGLNEQFFGPGTRLTVL.

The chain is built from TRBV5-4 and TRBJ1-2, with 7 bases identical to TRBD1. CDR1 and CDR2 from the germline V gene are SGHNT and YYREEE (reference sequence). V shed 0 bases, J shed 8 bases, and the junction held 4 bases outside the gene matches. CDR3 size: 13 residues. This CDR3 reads CASSLEQGNGYTF. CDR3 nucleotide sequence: TGTGCCAGCAGCTTGGAACAGGGGAACGGCTACACCTTC.

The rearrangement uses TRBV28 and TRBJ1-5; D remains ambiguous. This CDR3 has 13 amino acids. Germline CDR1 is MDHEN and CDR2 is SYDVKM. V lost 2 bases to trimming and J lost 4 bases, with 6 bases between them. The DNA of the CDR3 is TGTGCCAGCAGTTTAACTCGGAATCAGCCCCAGCATTTT. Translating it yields CASSLTRNQPQHF.

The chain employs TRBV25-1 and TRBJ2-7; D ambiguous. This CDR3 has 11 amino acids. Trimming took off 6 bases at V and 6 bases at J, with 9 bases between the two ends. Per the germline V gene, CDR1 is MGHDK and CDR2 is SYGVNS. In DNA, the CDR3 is TGTGCCAGCAGCGCGGAGCGCGAGCAGTACTTC. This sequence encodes CASSAEREQYF.

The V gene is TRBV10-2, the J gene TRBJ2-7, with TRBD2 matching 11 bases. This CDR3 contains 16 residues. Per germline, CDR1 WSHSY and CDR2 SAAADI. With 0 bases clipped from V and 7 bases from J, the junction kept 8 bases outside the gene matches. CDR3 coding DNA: TGCGCCAGCAGTGAGTCCCTAGCGGGAGGACGATGGGAGCAGTACTTC. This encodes CASSESLAGGRWEQYF.

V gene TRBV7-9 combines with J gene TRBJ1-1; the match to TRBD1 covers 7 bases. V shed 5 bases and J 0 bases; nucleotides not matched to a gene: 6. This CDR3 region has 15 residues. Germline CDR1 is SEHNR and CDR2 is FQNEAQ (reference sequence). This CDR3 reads CASSRNRGVNTEAFF. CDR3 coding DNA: TGTGCCAGCAGCCGAAACAGGGGCGTGAACACTGAAGCTTTCTTT.

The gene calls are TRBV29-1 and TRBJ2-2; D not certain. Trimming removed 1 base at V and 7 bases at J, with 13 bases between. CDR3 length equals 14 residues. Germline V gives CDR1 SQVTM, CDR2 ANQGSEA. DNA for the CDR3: TGCAGCGTTGAAGGCCGAGTTGGTATCGGGGAGCTGTTTTTT. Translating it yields CSVEGRVGIGELFF.

In DNA form, the CDR3 reads TGTGCCATCAGCCTGGACAGGGATTTTGGCTACACCTTC. The encoded protein is CAISLDRDFGYTF. V is TRBV10-3 and J is TRBJ1-2; 8 bases fit TRBD1. CDR1 and CDR2 from the germline V gene are ENHRY and SYGVKD. The CDR3 covers 13 residues. Trimming removed 6 bases from V and 7 bases from J; junction bases left unmatched: 7.

The CDR3 DNA reads TGCGCCAGCAGCACCCTACAGGGGCAAAACTATGGCTACACCTTC. As protein: CASSTLQGQNYGYTF. The chain links TRBV5-1 to TRBJ1-2, with 7 bases lining up with TRBD1. With 4 bases clipped from V and 2 bases from J, the junction kept 8 bases outside the gene matches. CDR1 is SGHRS and CDR2 is YFSETQ in the germline V gene. CDR3 size: 15 residues.

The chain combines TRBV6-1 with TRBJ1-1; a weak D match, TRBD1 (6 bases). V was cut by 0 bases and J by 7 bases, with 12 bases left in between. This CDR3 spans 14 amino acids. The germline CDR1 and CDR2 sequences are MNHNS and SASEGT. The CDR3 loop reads CASSEAHRGYEAFF. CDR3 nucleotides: TGTGCCAGCAGTGAAGCGCATAGGGGGTATGAAGCTTTCTTT.

CDR3 sequence (DNA): TGCGCCAGCAGCCGGAGCGGGAGTGGGAAGACCCAGTACTTC. Protein: CASSRSGSGKTQYF. V gene TRBV4-1 combines with J gene TRBJ2-5; TRBD2 matches at 8 bases. CDR3 size: 14 residues. V lost 4 bases and J lost 6; bases outside the gene matches: 7. Germline CDR1 and CDR2: MGHRA and YSYEKL.

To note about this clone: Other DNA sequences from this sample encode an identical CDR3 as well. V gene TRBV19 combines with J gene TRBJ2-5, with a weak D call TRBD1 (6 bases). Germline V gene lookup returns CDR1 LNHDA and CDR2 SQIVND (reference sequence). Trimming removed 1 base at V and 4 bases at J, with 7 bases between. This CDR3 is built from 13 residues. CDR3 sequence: CASSIGGRETQYF. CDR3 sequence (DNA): TGTGCCAGTAGTATAGGGGGGCGAGAGACCCAGTACTTC.

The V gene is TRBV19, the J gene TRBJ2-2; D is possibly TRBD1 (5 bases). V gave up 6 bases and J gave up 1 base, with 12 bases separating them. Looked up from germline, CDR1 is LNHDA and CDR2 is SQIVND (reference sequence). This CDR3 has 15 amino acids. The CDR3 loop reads CASSIGHLNTGELFF. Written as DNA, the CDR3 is TGTGCCAGTAGCATCGGACACTTGAACACCGGGGAGCTGTTTTTT.

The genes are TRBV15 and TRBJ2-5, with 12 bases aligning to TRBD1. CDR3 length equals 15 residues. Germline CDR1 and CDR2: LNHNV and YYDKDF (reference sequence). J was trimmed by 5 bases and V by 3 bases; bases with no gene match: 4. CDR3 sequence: CATSRGTGGPETQYF. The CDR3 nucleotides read TGTGCCACCAGCAGGGGGACAGGGGGCCCCGAGACCCAGTACTTC.

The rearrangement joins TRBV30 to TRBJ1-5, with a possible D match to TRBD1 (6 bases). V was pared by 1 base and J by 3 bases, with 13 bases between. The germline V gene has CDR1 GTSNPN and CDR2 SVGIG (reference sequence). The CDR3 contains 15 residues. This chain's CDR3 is CAWSDGTSLNQPQHF. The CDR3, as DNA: TGTGCCTGGAGTGATGGGACAAGCCTCAATCAGCCCCAGCATTTT.

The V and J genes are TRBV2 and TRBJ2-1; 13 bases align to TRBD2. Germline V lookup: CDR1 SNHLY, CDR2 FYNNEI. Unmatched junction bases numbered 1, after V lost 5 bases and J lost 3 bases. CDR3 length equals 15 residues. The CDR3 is CASSRTSGSYNEQFF. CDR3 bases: TGTGCCAGCAGTCGGACTAGCGGGAGCTACAATGAGCAGTTCTTC.

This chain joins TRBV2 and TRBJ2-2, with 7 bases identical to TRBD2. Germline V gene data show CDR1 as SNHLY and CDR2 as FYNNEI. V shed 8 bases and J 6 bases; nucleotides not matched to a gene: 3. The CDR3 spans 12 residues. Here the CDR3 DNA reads TGTGCCAGCTGGGCGGGGGCCGGGGAGCTGTTTTTT. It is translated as CASWAGAGELFF.

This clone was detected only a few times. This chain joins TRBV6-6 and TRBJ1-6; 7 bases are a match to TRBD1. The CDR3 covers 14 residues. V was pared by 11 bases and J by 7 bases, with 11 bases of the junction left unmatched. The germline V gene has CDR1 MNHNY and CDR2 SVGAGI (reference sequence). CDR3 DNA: TGTGCCGGCGCACAGGGGTTAGGCAATTCACCCCTCCACTTT. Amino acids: CAGAQGLGNSPLHF.

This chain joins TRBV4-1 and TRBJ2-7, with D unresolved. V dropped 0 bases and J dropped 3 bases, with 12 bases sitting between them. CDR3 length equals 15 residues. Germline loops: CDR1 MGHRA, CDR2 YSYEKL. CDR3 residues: CASSQDTTSYYEQYF. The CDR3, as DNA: TGCGCCAGCAGCCAAGATACAACAAGTTACTACGAGCAGTACTTC.

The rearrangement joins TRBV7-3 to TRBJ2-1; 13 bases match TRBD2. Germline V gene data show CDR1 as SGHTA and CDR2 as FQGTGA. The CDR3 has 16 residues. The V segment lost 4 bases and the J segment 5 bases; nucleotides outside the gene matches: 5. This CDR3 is CASSSRTSGSHNEQFF. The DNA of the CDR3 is TGTGCCAGCAGCTCCAGGACTAGCGGGAGTCACAATGAGCAGTTCTTC. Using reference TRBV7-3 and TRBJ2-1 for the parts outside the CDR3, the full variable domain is GAGVSQTPSNKVTEKGKYVELRCDPISGHTALYWYRQSLGQGPEFLIYFQGTGAADDSGLPNDRFFAVRPEGSVSTLKIQRTERGDSAVYLCASSSRTSGSHNEQFFGPGTRLTVL.

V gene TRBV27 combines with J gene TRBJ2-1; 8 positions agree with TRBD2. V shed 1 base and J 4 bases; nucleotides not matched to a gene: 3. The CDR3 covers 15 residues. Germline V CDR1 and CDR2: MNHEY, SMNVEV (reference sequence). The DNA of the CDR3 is TGTGCCAGCAGTTTATGGGCGGGAGGTTACAATGAGCAGTTCTTC. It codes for CASSLWAGGYNEQFF.

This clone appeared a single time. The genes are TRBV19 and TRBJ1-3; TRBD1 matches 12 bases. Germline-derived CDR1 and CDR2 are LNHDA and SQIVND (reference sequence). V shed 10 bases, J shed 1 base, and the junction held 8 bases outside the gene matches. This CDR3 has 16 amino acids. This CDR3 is CATTPGQGASGNTIYF. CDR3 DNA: TGTGCCACTACACCGGGACAGGGGGCGTCTGGAAACACCATATATTTT.

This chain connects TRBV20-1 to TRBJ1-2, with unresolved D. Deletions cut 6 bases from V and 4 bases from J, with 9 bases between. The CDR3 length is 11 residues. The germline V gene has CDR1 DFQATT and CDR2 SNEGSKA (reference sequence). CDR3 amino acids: CSAQFIYGYTF. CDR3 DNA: TGCAGTGCCCAGTTTATCTATGGCTACACCTTC.

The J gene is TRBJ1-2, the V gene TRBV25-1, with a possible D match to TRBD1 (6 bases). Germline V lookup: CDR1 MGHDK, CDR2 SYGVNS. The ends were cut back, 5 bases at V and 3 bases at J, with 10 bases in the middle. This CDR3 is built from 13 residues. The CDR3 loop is CASSTGLDYGYTF. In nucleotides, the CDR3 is TGTGCCAGCAGTACAGGGTTGGACTATGGCTACACCTTC.

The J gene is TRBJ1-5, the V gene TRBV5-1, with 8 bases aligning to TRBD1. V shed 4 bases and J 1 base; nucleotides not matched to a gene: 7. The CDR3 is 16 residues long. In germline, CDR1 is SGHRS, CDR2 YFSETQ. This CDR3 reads CASSVTGTGSNQPQHF. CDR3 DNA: TGCGCCAGCAGCGTAACCGGGACAGGAAGCAATCAGCCCCAGCATTTT.